Listed here are 20 T cell receptor beta chains from one sample, sequenced in a study of T cell clonality in common variable immunodeficiency. The method was immunoSEQ multiplex PCR; TCRdb's version includes in-frame clones alone and lacks a portion of them. Found here are about 43,000 clones, no singletons; the ten largest cover around 2.1%. Sequenced: peripheral blood mononuclear cells. These receptor sequences come from a person between 18 and 70 years old in good health.

In this sample, this clone turned up many times. The read ends 3 residues early relative to the CDR3; the germline J gene fills the gap. The chain uses TRBV5-1 and TRBJ2-2; perhaps TRBD2 as D (7 bases). Germline V gene lookup returns CDR1 SGHRS and CDR2 YFSETQ. The CDR3 loop spans 15 amino acids. Trimming removed 0 bases at V and 5 bases at J, with 11 bases between. The CDR3 protein is CASSLDGGLTGELFF. The sequenced CDR3 bases are TGCGCCAGCAGCTTGGACGGGGGGCTGACCGGGGAG. Full variable domain (missing parts from reference TRBV5-1 and TRBJ2-2): KAGVTQTPRYLIKTRGQQVTLSCSPISGHRSVSWYQQTPGQGLQFLFEYFSETQRNKGNFPGRFSGRQFSNSRSEMNVSTLELGDSALYLCASSLDGGLTGELFFGEGSRLTVL.

This clone occurred many times. Coverage ceases 3 residues before the CDR3 finishes, and the germline J gene fills in the end. The chain carries TRBV12-3 or TRBV12-4 and TRBJ2-3, with 9 bases that match TRBD2. Trimming cost V 5 bases and J 0 bases; bases outside gene matches: 9. The CDR3 length is 17 residues. CDR3 in amino acids: CASSPPLAGSSTDTQYF. The part of the CDR3 DNA that was read is TGTGCCAGCAGTCCCCCCCTAGCGGGATCTAGCACAGATACG.

This clone was observed at least ten times. The read ends 3 residues before the CDR3 terminus; that terminus is restored from the germline J gene. V and J are TRBV20-1 and TRBJ1-4; D remains ambiguous. V was shortened by 6 bases and J by 5 bases, with 16 bases between the two germline ends. Germline loops: CDR1 DFQATT, CDR2 SNEGSKA (reference sequence). The CDR3 is 14 residues long. The CDR3 DNA, read in part, is TGCAGTGCCAAATATGCGGCAGCGAATGAAAAA. Protein: CSAKYAAANEK. The full CDR3 protein is CSAKYAAANEKLFF.

This clone occurred many times. The read ends 3 residues before the CDR3 terminus; that terminus is restored from the germline J gene. The rearrangement uses TRBV4-1 and TRBJ1-1, with D tentatively TRBD1 (6 bases). The germline CDR1 and CDR2 sequences are MGHRA and YSYEKL. V was pared by 1 base and J by 4 bases, with 16 bases between. CDR3 length: 16 amino acids. The CDR3 protein is CASSQAWAGVATEAFF. The covered CDR3 bases are TGCGCCAGCAGCCAAGCTTGGGCAGGGGTGGCCACTGAA.

This clone was observed at least ten times. The CDR3 goes on 3 residues after the read ends, and that part is filled in from the germline J gene. V is TRBV9 and J is TRBJ2-3, with D possibly called TRBD1 or TRBD2 (5 bases each). Germline V gene lookup returns CDR1 SGDLS and CDR2 YYNGEE. The CDR3 contains 12 residues. CDR3 region: CASSAQGDTQYF. The CDR3 bases that were read are TGTGCCAGCAGCGCCCAGGGAGACACG. Full variable domain (missing parts from reference TRBV9 and TRBJ2-3): DSGVTQTPKHLITATGQRVTLRCSPRSGDLSVYWYQQSLDQGLQFLIQYYNGEERAKGNILERFSAQQFPDLHSELNLSSLELGDSALYFCASSAQGDTQYFGPGTRLTVL.

This clone has a count of ten or more. The read finishes 3 residues shy of the CDR3 end, and the germline J gene is used to complete it. The J gene is TRBJ2-1, the V gene TRBV19; 9 bases line up with TRBD1. This CDR3 spans 15 amino acids. Germline CDR1 reads LNHDA; CDR2 reads SQIVND (reference sequence). V lost 3 bases and J lost 9; bases outside the gene matches: 9. Here the CDR3 reads CASSIATGGAGEQFF. The sequenced CDR3 bases are TGTGCCAGTAGTATCGCCACAGGGGGCGCGGGTGAG.

This clone was recorded many times. From the germline J gene comes the end of the CDR3, since the read stops 3 residues before it. The V gene is TRBV5-1, the J gene TRBJ1-5, with 9 nucleotides matching TRBD1. With V trimmed by 4 bases and J by 1 base, 6 bases remained unmatched. CDR1 is SGHRS, CDR2 YFSETQ, per germline. This CDR3 region has 16 residues. The CDR3 DNA, read in part, is TGCGCCAGCAGCCCGGGACAGGGTTCGAGCAATCAGCCC. This gives the protein CASSPGQGSSNQP. The full CDR3 sequence reads CASSPGQGSSNQPQHF. The full variable domain, with the rest looked up from reference TRBV5-1 and TRBJ1-5, is KAGVTQTPRYLIKTRGQQVTLSCSPISGHRSVSWYQQTPGQGLQFLFEYFSETQRNKGNFPGRFSGRQFSNSRSEMNVSTLELGDSALYLCASSPGQGSSNQPQHFGDGTRLSIL.

Many counts were recorded for this clone. The CDR3 extends 3 residues past the end of the read, so its final part is completed from the germline J gene. J is TRBJ2-1 and V is TRBV14; 7 nucleotides agree with TRBD2. CDR1 is SGHDN and CDR2 is FVKESK in the germline V gene. Trimming at V came to 4 bases and at J to 4 bases, leaving 7 bases not matched to a gene. This CDR3 contains 15 residues. The CDR3 DNA, read in part, is TGTGCCAGCAGCCCCCAGCGGGGTCCTTACAATGAG. It specifies CASSPQRGPYNE. The whole CDR3 sequence is CASSPQRGPYNEQFF.

This clone was counted ten times or more. The CDR3 extends 3 residues past the end of the read, so its final part is completed from the germline J gene. The genes are TRBV19 and TRBJ1-1; D ambiguous. Germline CDR1 and CDR2: LNHDA and SQIVND (reference sequence). The CDR3 is made up of 21 amino acids. Trimming took off 5 bases at V and 5 bases at J, with 36 bases between the two ends. CDR3 bases read: TGTGCCAGTAGTTCAAACCAATCCCTAGATGCCCTCCGGGGAATGGTGACTGAA. This encodes CASSSNQSLDALRGMVTE. From start to end, the CDR3 is CASSSNQSLDALRGMVTEAFF.

This clone has a count of ten or more. The read ends 3 residues early relative to the CDR3; the germline J gene fills the gap. V is TRBV20-1 and J is TRBJ2-5, with 7 nucleotides matching TRBD1. Trimming took 5 bases from V and 5 from J; bases not matched to a gene: 11. The CDR3 runs to 14 residues. The V gene's germline CDR1 is DFQATT and CDR2 SNEGSKA (reference sequence). This chain's CDR3 is CSALSRQGEETQYF. The sequenced part of the CDR3 DNA is TGCAGTGCTCTATCTCGACAGGGTGAGGAGACC.

This clone appeared many times. The read stops 3 residues short of the end of the CDR3; the missing end is completed from the germline J gene. The V call is TRBV20-1, the J call TRBJ2-5; either TRBD1 or TRBD2 may supply D (5 bases each). Between the trimmed V and J ends, which lost 6 bases and 4 bases, there was a span of 18 bases. The CDR3 extends over 14 amino acids. Germline CDR1 and CDR2: DFQATT and SNEGSKA (reference sequence). The CDR3 here is CSAPPRGALETQYF. The sequenced part of the CDR3 DNA is TGCAGTGCCCCTCCGAGAGGGGCCCTAGAGACC.

This clone came up a few times. The read terminates 3 residues before the CDR3 end, so the remaining end is supplied by the germline J gene. The rearrangement uses TRBV5-1 and TRBJ2-7; 14 bases agree with TRBD2. In germline, CDR1 is SGHRS, CDR2 YFSETQ. J lost 2 bases, V lost 5 bases, and 9 bases had no gene match. This CDR3 is built from 17 residues. Incomplete CDR3 DNA: TGCGCCAGCAGACCGGGACTAGCGGGAGCGTTCCCCTACGAG. Residues: CASRPGLAGAFPYE. The entire CDR3 sequence reads CASRPGLAGAFPYEQYF. Supplemented by reference TRBV5-1 and TRBJ2-7, the full variable domain reads KAGVTQTPRYLIKTRGQQVTLSCSPISGHRSVSWYQQTPGQGLQFLFEYFSETQRNKGNFPGRFSGRQFSNSRSEMNVSTLELGDSALYLCASRPGLAGAFPYEQYFGPGTRLTVT.

This clone was counted at least ten times. Read coverage stops 3 residues before the CDR3 terminus; the germline J gene supplies the remainder. The chain joins TRBV18 to TRBJ1-2, with 11 bases fitting TRBD1. Unmatched junction bases numbered 9, after V lost 3 bases and J lost 3 bases. Looked up from germline, CDR1 is KGHSH and CDR2 is LQKENI. The CDR3 is made up of 17 amino acids. The CDR3: CASSPGTGGGKHYGYTF. The DNA read from the CDR3 is TGTGCCAGCTCACCCGGGACAGGGGGAGGAAAGCACTATGGC.

The table lists this clone with many counts. The read finishes 3 residues shy of the CDR3 end, and the germline J gene is used to complete it. The chain links TRBV12-3 or TRBV12-4 to TRBJ2-7; 7 nucleotides match TRBD1. The CDR3 has 14 residues. J lost 2 bases, V lost 3 bases, and 4 bases had no gene match. CDR3 protein: CASSFTGVPYEQYF. CDR3 DNA, as far as it was read: TGTGCCAGCAGTTTCACAGGGGTGCCCTACGAG.

This clone showed up many times. Read data end 3 residues before the CDR3 end; the end is taken from the germline J gene. The V call is TRBV12-3 or TRBV12-4, the J call TRBJ2-3; TRBD2 aligns across 8 bases. After removal of 3 bases from V and 5 bases from J, the junction contained 4 bases not matched to a gene. The CDR3 extends over 14 amino acids. CDR3 amino acids: CASSLGSGIDTQYF. The sequenced part of the CDR3 DNA is TGTGCCAGCAGTTTGGGTAGCGGGATAGATACG.

This clone was observed many times. One end of the junction does not line up with germline, which may come from a read error. Read sequence stops 3 residues before the CDR3 end, and the germline J gene provides the missing end. The chain links TRBV4-2 to TRBJ2-1, with TRBD2 identical over 8 bases. Per germline, CDR1 LGHNA and CDR2 YNFKEQ. This CDR3 region has 15 residues. Incomplete CDR3 DNA: TGCGCCAGCAGCTCGAGGCGGGGGGCGTACAATGAG. Translating it yields CASSSRRGAYNE. The entire CDR3 protein reads CASSSRRGAYNEQFF.

This clone was detected ten times or more. The sequence runs out 3 residues before the end of the CDR3; the remainder is reconstructed from the germline J gene. The chain is built from TRBV19 and TRBJ1-2; D remains ambiguous. V lost 10 bases, J lost 7 bases, and 13 bases lay in between. Germline CDR1 LNHDA, CDR2 SQIVND (reference sequence). CDR3 length equals 11 residues. Incomplete CDR3 DNA: TGTGCCACGGTAGGGAGCGGTGGC. Protein product: CATVGSGG. Given in full, the CDR3 is CATVGSGGYTF.

This clone was found many times. Read coverage stops 3 residues before the CDR3 terminus; the germline J gene supplies the remainder. V and J are TRBV19 and TRBJ2-3, with D perhaps TRBD2 (5 bases). Germline V gene sequence: CDR1 LNHDA, CDR2 SQIVND (reference sequence). CDR3 size: 15 residues. Trimming pared 2 bases from V and 2 bases from J, leaving 11 bases between. The DNA read from the CDR3 is TGTGCCAGTAGTATATCCAGCGGTTACACAGATACG. Its protein product is CASSISSGYTDT. From start to end, the CDR3 is CASSISSGYTDTQYF.

Within the sample, this clone is medium-sized. The read falls 3 residues short of the CDR3 end, and the missing part is taken from the germline J gene. This chain uses TRBV7-3 with TRBJ2-5; D perhaps matches TRBD2 (6 bases). V gave up 2 bases and J gave up 4 bases, with 8 bases separating them. Germline lookup yields CDR1 SGHTA and CDR2 FQGTGA. The CDR3 is 13 residues long. The CDR3 bases that were read are TGTGCCAGCAGCTTAGCCGGGGGAGAGACC. Encoded protein: CASSLAGGET. The whole CDR3 is CASSLAGGETQYF.

This clone was seen repeatedly, ten times or more. The CDR3 reads CASSMIQGNNSPLHF. The DNA read from the CDR3 is TGCGCCAGCAGCATGATACAGGGGAATAATTCACCC. This rearrangement joins TRBV5-1 to TRBJ1-6; TRBD1 matches at 7 bases. The read finishes 3 residues shy of the CDR3 end, and the germline J gene is used to complete it. The CDR3 is 15 amino acids. The V and J ends lost 4 bases and 5 bases, in that order; junction bases with no gene match: 6. Germline V gives CDR1 SGHRS, CDR2 YFSETQ.